Presented here are 8 T cell receptor beta chains from one specimen sequenced in a study of cytotoxic CD8 clonotypes in ibrutinib-treated CLL. The method was immunoSEQ multiplex PCR; TCRdb's version includes in-frame clones alone and lacks a portion of them. The sample carries fewer than 300,000 clones, around 69% recorded once. The material sequenced was PBMCs, taken at disease progression, from a patient treated with ibrutinib. Receptors originate from a human donor with chronic lymphocytic leukemia.

The sample holds one count of this clone. J is TRBJ2-1 and V is TRBV5-1, with 11 bases matching TRBD2. CDR1 is SGHRS and CDR2 is YFSETQ in the germline V gene. This CDR3 has 15 residues. Losses at the gene ends were 0 bases for V and 7 bases for J; bases not matched to a gene: 3. The CDR3 reads CASSLGLAGSNEQFF. The CDR3 DNA sequence: TGCGCCAGCAGCTTGGGACTAGCGGGATCAAATGAGCAGTTCTTC. Full variable domain (remainder filled in from reference TRBV5-1 and TRBJ2-1): KAGVTQTPRYLIKTRGQQVTLSCSPISGHRSVSWYQQTPGQGLQFLFEYFSETQRNKGNFPGRFSGRQFSNSRSEMNVSTLELGDSALYLCASSLGLAGSNEQFFGPGTRLTVL.

This chain links TRBV28 with TRBJ2-2; D is possibly TRBD1 (6 bases). The CDR3 length is 14 residues. CDR1 and CDR2 from the germline V gene are MDHEN and SYDVKM. Trimming cost V 8 bases and J 1 base, with 11 bases left between them. CDR3 nucleotide sequence: TGTGCCAGCTCCGGGACAAGGAACACCGGGGAGCTGTTTTTT. This encodes CASSGTRNTGELFF.

The chain links TRBV28 to TRBJ1-2; D unclear. The CDR3 consists of 13 residues. Trimming took off 1 base at V and 6 bases at J, with 9 bases between the two ends. Germline V lookup: CDR1 MDHEN, CDR2 SYDVKM. The CDR3 DNA is TGTGCCAGCAGTTTATTCGGGCCGCATGGCTACACCTTC. Its translation: CASSLFGPHGYTF.

This chain links TRBV10-1 with TRBJ1-2; D gene uncertain. Germline V gene data show CDR1 as WNHNN and CDR2 as SYGVQD (reference sequence). The CDR3 runs to 15 residues. Trimming removed 6 bases at V and 4 bases at J, with 18 bases between. CDR3 amino acids: CASSSGGLGIYGYTF. The CDR3 bases are TGCGCCAGCAGCAGTGGAGGTCTTGGCATCTATGGCTACACCTTC.

The CDR3 here is CASSLVPGDYEQYF. CDR3 nucleotides: TGTGCCAGCAGCTTAGTCCCCGGGGACTACGAGCAGTACTTC. This chain links TRBV11-1 with TRBJ2-7; TRBD2 is a possible D gene (5 bases). CDR3 size: 14 residues. The germline V gene encodes CDR1 SGHAT and CDR2 FQDESV (reference sequence). The V and J ends lost 1 base and 3 bases respectively, with 10 bases between them.

This clone was seen a handful of times. The chain is built from TRBV7-2 and TRBJ1-4; 8 nucleotides align to TRBD1. With V trimmed by 7 bases and J by 6 bases, 10 bases remained unmatched. The CDR3 consists of 15 residues. The germline gives CDR1 SGHTA, CDR2 FQGNSA. The CDR3: CASTPAGGRYEKLFF. CDR3 bases: TGTGCCAGCACCCCAGCAGGGGGCCGGTATGAAAAACTGTTTTTT.

V usage is TRBV7-8 and J usage is TRBJ1-3; unclear D gene. Trimming cost V 2 bases and J 1 base, with 15 bases left between them. Germline CDR1 SGHVS, CDR2 FQNEAQ. The CDR3 loop spans 17 amino acids. CDR3 DNA: TGTGCCAGCAGCTTAAGACCAGGCGCGCCTTCTGGAAACACCATATATTTT. The encoded protein is CASSLRPGAPSGNTIYF.

CDR3 residues: CASGQGPSYEQYF. The CDR3 DNA is TGTGCCAGCGGACAGGGCCCCTCCTACGAGCAGTACTTC. The rearrangement uses TRBV6-1 and TRBJ2-7; 8 bases agree with TRBD1. The junction had 3 bases not matched to a gene; V was cut back by 8 bases and J by 0 bases. CDR3 length: 13 residues. Germline V gives CDR1 MNHNS, CDR2 SASEGT.